Listed below are T cell receptor beta chains from one sample, sequenced in a study of blood T cell repertoires in COVID-19. Repertoires were generated with immunoSEQ multiplex PCR, while TCRdb's copy carries only in-frame clones and drops some. The table shows 120,000 to 150,000 clones, with less than 90% occurring only once. Source material: PBMCs or T cells enriched from blood (not recorded which). The source of these receptors is a woman aged 50 to 60 who had been exposed to COVID-19. The CDR3 runs from the conserved cysteine through the conserved F or W. Fields, in order: J gene, V gene, D gene, clone size, CDR3 protein, CDR3 DNA. The D gene is left open where the match is weak. Some rows mark clone size as missing; the rest say once, few, many or name a class of expanded clone.

>TRBJ2-7|TRBV6-2/TRBV6-3|NA|NA
CASSYPRSAYEQYF
TGTGCCAGCAGTTACCCCAGATCCGCCTACGAGCAGTACTTC
>TRBJ2-5|TRBV2|TRBD1|NA
CASGGDRDWETQYF
TGTGCCAGCGGGGGGGACAGGGATTGGGAGACCCAGTACTTC
>TRBJ2-5|TRBV6-6|NA|NA
CASNAAAETQYF
TGTGCCAGCAACGCGGCCGCGGAGACCCAGTACTTC
>TRBJ2-5|TRBV7-2|NA|NA
CASSLRRLATETQYF
TGTGCCAGCAGCTTACGGCGGCTAGCCACGGAGACCCAGTACTTC
>TRBJ2-2|TRBV10-3|TRBD2|NA
CAISPGAGGHTGELFF
TGTGCCATCAGCCCCGGAGCGGGGGGACACACCGGGGAGCTGTTTTTT
>TRBJ1-2|TRBV7-9|NA|NA
CASSPLSPGGYTF
TGTGCCAGCAGCCCCCTCTCCCCAGGGGGCTACACCTTC
>TRBJ2-3|TRBV6-5|NA|NA
CATTSRADTQYF
TGTGCCACCACATCCCGGGCAGATACGCAGTATTTT
>TRBJ2-3|TRBV18|TRBD2|once
CASSPPGSGGSTDTQYF
TGTGCCAGCTCACCCCCGGGTAGCGGGGGGAGCACAGATACGCAGTATTTT
>TRBJ1-4|TRBV4-2|NA|NA
CASSQVVGNNEKLFF
TGTGCCAGCAGCCAAGTCGTGGGCAATAATGAAAAACTGTTTTTT
>TRBJ1-5|TRBV29-1|NA|NA
CSVGELYSNQPQHF
TGCAGCGTTGGAGAACTGTATAGCAATCAGCCCCAGCATTTT
>TRBJ2-7|TRBV19|TRBD1|few
CASTGQTYEQYF
TGTGCCAGCACGGGACAGACCTACGAGCAGTACTTC
>TRBJ2-5|TRBV7-2|NA|NA
CASTPAGLETQYF
TGTGCCAGCACCCCGGCGGGTCTGGAGACCCAGTACTTC
>TRBJ2-1|TRBV5-4|TRBD1|NA
CASSLSQGAWNEQFF
TGTGCCAGCAGCTTGAGCCAGGGGGCTTGGAATGAGCAGTTCTTC
>TRBJ1-1|TRBV14|TRBD1|once
CASSPTGVGTEAFF
TGTGCCAGCAGCCCCACAGGGGTTGGCACTGAAGCTTTCTTT
>TRBJ2-3|TRBV3-1/TRBV3-2|NA|NA
CASSRSGTSTDTQYF
TGTGCCAGCAGCCGTTCAGGGACTAGCACAGATACGCAGTATTTT
>TRBJ2-1|TRBV20-1|TRBD2|NA
CSASGGGVFNEQFF
TGCAGTGCTAGTGGCGGGGGGGTGTTCAATGAGCAGTTCTTC
>TRBJ2-2|TRBV4-1|TRBD1|few
CASSQGPLGTGKNTGELFF
TGCGCCAGCAGCCAAGGCCCGTTGGGGACAGGGAAAAACACCGGGGAGCTGTTTTTT
>TRBJ2-7|TRBV3-1/TRBV3-2|NA|NA
CASSPWLVGYEQYF
TGTGCCAGCAGCCCCTGGCTTGTTGGCTACGAGCAGTACTTC
>TRBJ2-5|TRBV7-6|TRBD2|NA
CAAGVEETQYF
TGTGCAGCGGGGGTAGAAGAGACCCAGTACTTC
>TRBJ2-1|TRBV9|TRBD2|NA
CASSVPSGGRQFF
TGTGCCAGCAGCGTTCCCAGCGGGGGGCGGCAGTTCTTC
>TRBJ2-1|TRBV21-1|NA|NA
CASSKGEQGSYNEQFF
TGTGCCAGCAGCAAAGGGGAACAGGGCTCCTACAATGAGCAGTTCTTC
>TRBJ1-1|TRBV2|TRBD1|NA
CATNRGLEAFF
TGTGCCACCAACAGGGGGCTTGAAGCTTTCTTT
>TRBJ1-6|TRBV19|TRBD1|NA
CASSLDRAMDSPLHF
TGTGCCAGTAGTTTAGACAGGGCGATGGATTCACCCCTCCACTTT
>TRBJ1-1|TRBV7-2|NA|NA
CASSFRGKGTEAFF
TGTGCCAGCAGCTTTCGGGGAAAGGGCACTGAAGCTTTCTTT
>TRBJ1-2|TRBV5-5|TRBD1|NA
CASSPKASGTGMNYGYTF
TGTGCCAGCAGCCCCAAAGCCTCCGGGACAGGGATGAACTATGGCTACACCTTC
>TRBJ1-2|TRBV3-1/TRBV3-2|NA|NA
CASSQDSSWSLGYTF
TGTGCCAGCAGCCAAGATAGCTCCTGGTCTTTGGGCTACACCTTC
>TRBJ2-5|TRBV19|TRBD1|NA
CASSHHRGLQETQYF
TGTGCCAGTAGTCACCACAGGGGGCTGCAAGAGACCCAGTACTTC
>TRBJ1-1|TRBV3-1/TRBV3-2|NA|NA
CASSTGSTEAFF
TGTGCCAGCAGTACGGGGAGCACTGAAGCTTTCTTT
>TRBJ1-4|TRBV19|TRBD1|few
CASSAQGYNEKLFF
TGTGCCAGTAGTGCACAGGGGTATAATGAAAAACTGTTTTTT
>TRBJ1-6|TRBV5-1|NA|NA
CASSPAGQNSPLHF
TGCGCCAGCAGCCCAGCGGGACAAAATTCACCCCTCCACTTT
>TRBJ1-2|TRBV13|NA|NA
CASSLGRTRGAGGYTF
TGTGCCAGCAGCTTAGGCCGAACACGGGGGGCGGGCGGCTACACCTTC
>TRBJ2-1|TRBV18|TRBD1|NA
CASSPGRTGIGEQFF
TGTGCCAGCTCACCAGGGAGGACAGGGATAGGGGAGCAGTTCTTC
>TRBJ2-3|TRBV5-6|TRBD2|NA
CASSGASGRATDTQYF
TGTGCCAGCAGCGGGGCTAGCGGGAGGGCGACAGATACGCAGTATTTT
>TRBJ1-1|TRBV18|TRBD1|NA
CASSSGQGGTEAFF
TGTGCCAGCTCATCGGGACAGGGGGGCACTGAAGCTTTCTTT
>TRBJ2-6|TRBV19|NA|NA
CASSIEASGANVLTF
TGTGCCAGTAGTATAGAGGCCTCTGGGGCCAACGTCCTGACTTTC
>TRBJ2-3|TRBV7-2|NA|once
CASSAADTQYF
TGTGCCAGCAGCGCGGCAGATACGCAGTATTTT
>TRBJ2-5|TRBV2|NA|few
CASSGGRAETQYF
TGTGCCAGCAGTGGGGGCAGGGCAGAGACCCAGTACTTC
>TRBJ2-7|TRBV3-1/TRBV3-2|TRBD2|NA
CASSQDLSSGKQYF
TGTGCCAGCAGCCAAGATCTGTCGAGCGGGAAGCAGTACTTC
>TRBJ2-1|TRBV20-1|TRBD2|NA
CSASRLAPNEQFF
TGCAGTGCTAGTAGACTAGCTCCCAATGAGCAGTTCTTC
>TRBJ1-2|TRBV2|NA|NA
CASSEGGRGDGYTF
TGTGCCAGCAGTGAAGGCGGCAGGGGCGATGGCTACACCTTC
>TRBJ1-5|TRBV12-3/TRBV12-4|NA|NA
CASRVRDQPQHF
TGTGCCAGCAGGGTGAGGGATCAGCCCCAGCATTTT
>TRBJ1-2|TRBV27|NA|NA
CASSLGLLYGYTF
TGTGCCAGCAGTCTTGGACTGCTCTATGGCTACACCTTC
>TRBJ1-1|TRBV18|TRBD1|NA
CASSGQDGSTEAFF
TGTGCCAGCTCAGGACAGGACGGGTCGACTGAAGCTTTCTTT
>TRBJ2-5|TRBV20-1|NA|NA
CSASSARGQETQYF
TGCAGTGCTAGTAGTGCACGGGGACAAGAGACCCAGTACTTC
>TRBJ1-1|TRBV7-2|TRBD1|few
CASSWGQSGGAFF
TGTGCCAGCAGCTGGGGACAGTCGGGGGGGGCTTTCTTT
>TRBJ1-4|TRBV5-5|TRBD1|NA
CASSLGQGFGVGEKLFF
TGTGCCAGCAGCTTGGGACAGGGATTCGGTGTAGGTGAAAAACTGTTTTTT
>TRBJ1-5|TRBV6-5|NA|NA
CASSPEGDSNQPQHF
TGTGCCAGCAGCCCCGAAGGGGATAGCAATCAGCCCCAGCATTTT
>TRBJ2-1|TRBV24-1|TRBD1|NA
CATSEGDRVHSGYNEQFF
TGTGCCACCAGTGAGGGGGACAGGGTACATAGTGGGTACAATGAGCAGTTCTTC
>TRBJ1-3|TRBV6-5|NA|NA
CASRLDSGNTIYF
TGTGCCAGCAGACTTGACTCTGGAAACACCATATATTTT
>TRBJ1-1|TRBV4-3|NA|NA
CASSQDGGGRAFF
TGCGCCAGCAGCCAAGATGGGGGCGGGCGGGCTTTCTTT
>TRBJ1-2|TRBV19|NA|few
CASSTHQGYTF
TGTGCCAGTAGTACCCACCAGGGGTACACCTTC
>TRBJ2-1|TRBV9|TRBD2|once
CASSVGLAGNNEQFF
TGTGCCAGCAGCGTAGGGCTAGCGGGGAACAATGAGCAGTTCTTC